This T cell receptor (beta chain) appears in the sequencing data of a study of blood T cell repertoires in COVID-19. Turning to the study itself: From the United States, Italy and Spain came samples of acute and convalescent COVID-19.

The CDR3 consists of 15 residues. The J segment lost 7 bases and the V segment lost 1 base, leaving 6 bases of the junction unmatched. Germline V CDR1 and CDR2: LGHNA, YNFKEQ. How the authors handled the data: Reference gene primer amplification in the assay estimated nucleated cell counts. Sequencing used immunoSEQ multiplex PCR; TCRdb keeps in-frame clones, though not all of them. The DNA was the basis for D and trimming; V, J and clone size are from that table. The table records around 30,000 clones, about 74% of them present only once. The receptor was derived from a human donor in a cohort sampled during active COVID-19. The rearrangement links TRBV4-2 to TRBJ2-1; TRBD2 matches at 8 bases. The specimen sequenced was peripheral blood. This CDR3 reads CASSQGGASGNEQFF. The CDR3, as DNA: TGTGCCAGCAGCCAAGGCGGGGCTAGCGGGAATGAGCAGTTCTTC.